This T cell receptor beta chain emerged from a study of blood T cell repertoires in COVID-19. At the level of the study: Samples taken during acute and convalescent COVID-19 were collected in the United States, Italy and Spain. From T cells, B-cell-depleted T cells, or PBMCs came the material, which was cDNA or gDNA.

As handled by the study authors: Scientists estimated how many nucleated cells there were by amplifying reference gene primers. Profiled with immunoSEQ multiplex PCR; TCRdb holds only in-frame clones, not every one. V and J calls plus clone size are reproduced from that table; the DNA served to infer D and trimming. Here the sample spans tens of thousands of clones, 80% to 85% being singletons. CDR1 and CDR2 from the germline V gene are SGHRS and YFSETQ. CDR3 size: 14 residues. The ends were cut back, 4 bases at V and 2 bases at J, with 12 bases in the middle. This clonotype originated in a human donor in a cohort sampled during active COVID-19. This rearrangement joins TRBV5-1 to TRBJ1-1; D is possibly TRBD1 (5 bases). Material: peripheral blood. CDR3 residues: CASSPGHRNTEAFF. CDR3 bases: TGCGCCAGCAGCCCCGGACATAGAAACACTGAAGCTTTCTTT. Looking up the rest from reference TRBV5-1 and TRBJ1-1 gives the full variable domain: KAGVTQTPRYLIKTRGQQVTLSCSPISGHRSVSWYQQTPGQGLQFLFEYFSETQRNKGNFPGRFSGRQFSNSRSEMNVSTLELGDSALYLCASSPGHRNTEAFFGQGTRLTVV.